This is a list of T cell receptor beta chains from one sample in a study of cytomegalovirus exposure and HLA in healthy donors. TCRdb's copy holds only in-frame clones and misses some; the assay was immunoSEQ multiplex PCR. The top ten clones hold 4.5% to 5.5% of a sample with about 130,000 clones, around 80% of them seen once. The specimen was PBMCs. Receptor source: a man in his thirties or forties in good health and CMV-seronegative. Both conserved end residues are part of each CDR3. The D gene is left open where the match is weak. Part of the rows lack a size; the others show once, few, many or a class for expanded clones.

j_call	d_call	v_call	clone_size	cdr3_aa	cdr3_nt
TRBJ2-1	-	TRBV21-1	-	CASSKVGGREDNEQFF	TGTGCCAGCAGCAAAGTGGGCGGGAGGGAGGACAATGAGCAGTTCTTC
TRBJ2-1	-	TRBV19	-	CASSIGSSSYNEQFF	TGTGCCAGTAGTATAGGGTCTAGCTCCTACAATGAGCAGTTCTTC
TRBJ1-1	-	TRBV5-6	many	CASSSPGGTEAFF	TGTGCCAGCAGCTCCCCGGGGGGGACTGAAGCTTTCTTT
TRBJ1-5	-	TRBV27	-	CASSPLGLHSNQPQHF	TGTGCCAGCAGTCCACTGGGACTCCATAGCAATCAGCCCCAGCATTTT
TRBJ2-3	-	TRBV6-4	-	CASSPGSTDTQYF	TGTGCCAGCAGCCCAGGGTCCACAGATACGCAGTATTTT
TRBJ1-4	TRBD1	TRBV28	once	CASSLGTGRREKLFF	TGTGCCAGCAGTTTAGGGACAGGGCGGCGGGAAAAACTGTTTTTT
TRBJ2-5	TRBD1	TRBV5-5	-	CASSFEGQAAQYF	TGTGCCAGCAGCTTCGAGGGACAGGCGGCCCAGTACTTC
TRBJ2-7	-	TRBV5-1	-	CASSSTNEQYF	TGCGCCAGCAGCTCTACGAACGAGCAGTACTTC
TRBJ1-4	TRBD1	TRBV19	-	CASSGTGNEKLFF	TGTGCCAGTAGTGGGACAGGAAATGAAAAACTGTTTTTT
TRBJ1-5	TRBD1	TRBV10-2	-	CASSEIGTGSNQPQHF	TGCGCCAGCAGTGAAATCGGGACAGGGAGCAATCAGCCCCAGCATTTT
TRBJ1-4	-	TRBV6-6	few	CASSDPQAEKLFF	TGTGCCAGCAGTGACCCGCAGGCTGAAAAACTGTTTTTT
TRBJ2-1	-	TRBV28	-	CASSLGESYNEQFF	TGTGCCAGCAGTTTAGGGGAGTCCTACAATGAGCAGTTCTTC
TRBJ2-2	-	TRBV7-9	-	CASREGQSNRELFF	TGTGCCAGCAGGGAGGGACAGTCAAACCGGGAGCTGTTTTTT
TRBJ2-7	-	TRBV6-5	-	CASRMSGEVAYEQYF	TGTGCCAGCAGGATGAGCGGCGAAGTCGCCTACGAGCAGTACTTC
TRBJ1-1	-	TRBV11-2	-	CASSSTRQVEAFF	TGTGCCAGCAGCTCAACCAGACAGGTTGAAGCTTTCTTT
TRBJ2-7	-	TRBV6-6	few	CASEPQQGYEQYF	TGTGCCAGCGAACCCCAACAGGGCTACGAGCAGTACTTC